This section outlines one T cell receptor (beta chain) sequence together with its context. Its antigen is as yet unknown. The sample belongs to a study of STAT3 mutations in large granular lymphocyte leukemia. Study summary: Canonical activating STAT3 mutations were detected in roughly half of the longitudinally sequenced T-LGLL patients. Findings of the study overall: Sampling intervals varied between patients and samples. Every T-cell large granular lymphocyte leukemia patient had at least one immunodominant TCR beta clonotype. A small but highly pathogenic clone may have been missed. All newly emerging clones after therapy were STAT3 wild type.

The data were produced by immunoSEQ multiplex PCR, yet TCRdb's version contains in-frame clones alone and is incomplete. The sample carries 30,000 to 35,000 clones, around three quarters recorded once. The CDR3 runs 15 residues. Germline V gives CDR1 SGHRS, CDR2 YFSETQ. Trimming took 3 bases from V and 4 from J; bases not matched to a gene: 3. The receptor comes from a woman in her forties or fifties with T-cell large granular lymphocyte leukemia. Some clones in this sample may be carry-over from other donors' samples. The sample comprised peripheral blood mononuclear cells. The rearrangement joins TRBV5-1 to TRBJ2-3; TRBD2 agrees at 12 bases. In nucleotides, the CDR3 is TGCGCCAGCAGCTGGACTAGCGGGAAGGCAGATACGCAGTATTTT. Translating it yields CASSWTSGKADTQYF. The full variable domain, with the rest looked up from reference TRBV5-1 and TRBJ2-3, is KAGVTQTPRYLIKTRGQQVTLSCSPISGHRSVSWYQQTPGQGLQFLFEYFSETQRNKGNFPGRFSGRQFSNSRSEMNVSTLELGDSALYLCASSWTSGKADTQYFGPGTRLTVL.